This T cell receptor (beta chain) was found in a study of blood T cell repertoires in COVID-19. Whole-study context: Spain, Italy and the United States supplied samples that represented acute and convalescent COVID-19. The cDNA or gDNA used as material had been derived from T cells, B-cell-depleted T cells, or PBMCs.

Trimming took 2 bases from V and 0 from J, leaving 8 bases between them. Germline values: CDR1 MNHNY, CDR2 SVGAGI (reference sequence). The CDR3 is 15 amino acids. In the authors' workflow: Nucleated cell counts were estimated from reference gene primer amplification. Repertoires were generated with immunoSEQ multiplex PCR, while TCRdb's copy carries only in-frame clones and drops some. Clone size and the V and J calls come from that table; the DNA yielded D and trimming. The table has fewer than 250,000 clones, roughly 80% seen once. The sample was peripheral blood. This receptor was identified in a woman aged 40 to 49 with active or convalescent COVID-19. The chain has TRBV6-6 and TRBJ1-3; unclear D gene. The CDR3 nucleotides read TGTGCCAGCAGTTACAGCACCCTCTCTGGAAACACCATATATTTT. Residues: CASSYSTLSGNTIYF.